The 27 T cell receptor beta chains below come from one sample, sequenced in a study of tumor-infiltrating lymphocytes in primary liver carcinoma. Starting material for RNA and DNA co-extraction consisted of roughly 19-31 mg of unsorted bulk tissue. The input was 500 ng total RNA; TCR beta cDNA was made from it with a constant-region primer. Modified slightly, ARM-PCR produced TCR beta libraries over three nested multiplex PCR rounds. The opening two PCR rounds, around 11 cycles each, paired TRBV1-TRBV30 forward primers with a C-beta reverse primer. One entry per CDR3 protein, called by TCRdb with MiXCR from the multiplex PCR reads. This sample has 150,000 to 200,000 distinct CDR3 sequences, with around four fifths found just once. Sequencing input: tumor tissue from primary liver carcinoma. The receptors stem from a middle-aged man with primary liver carcinoma and hepatitis B virus infection.

Of note for this clonotype: Germline is not matched at one junction end, which may reflect a read error. The gene calls are TRBV5-1 and TRBJ2-5; D ambiguous. The CDR3 has 12 residues. The germline gives CDR1 SGHRS, CDR2 YFSETQ. The CDR3 loop reads CASSLEGETHYF. Written as DNA, the CDR3 is TGCGCCAGCAGCTTGGAAGGAGAGACCCATTACTTC.

To note about this clonotype: Sequence at one end of the junction differs from germline and may be a read error. V and J are TRBV6-2 or TRBV6-3 and TRBJ2-4; tentatively, D is TRBD2 (5 bases). This CDR3 has 17 residues. Germline CDR1 and CDR2: MNHEY and SVGEGT. Written as DNA, the CDR3 is TGTGCCGGCAGCCTCCCAGAGAGTTTGAGGGATAAAAACATTCAGTACTTC. This translates into CAGSLPESLRDKNIQYF.

Details on this clonotype: The junction shows a germline mismatch at one end, possibly a read error. The genes are TRBV29-1 and TRBJ2-2; TRBD1 is a possible D gene (6 bases). Looked up from germline, CDR1 is SQVTM and CDR2 is ANQGSEA. The CDR3 contains 13 residues. The CDR3 DNA sequence: TGCAGCGCTTATACAGGGAACACCGGGGAGTTGTTTTTT. It is translated as CSAYTGNTGELFF.

This rearrangement joins TRBV28 to TRBJ1-4; no clear D gene. Germline-derived CDR1 and CDR2 are MDHEN and SYDVKM. V was shortened by 10 bases and J by 6 bases, with 18 bases between the two germline ends. The CDR3 extends over 14 amino acids. The CDR3 sequence: CANRLERSYEKLFF. The CDR3 DNA follows: TGTGCCAACAGATTGGAGCGTAGCTATGAAAAACTGTTTTTT. Full variable domain (remainder filled in from reference TRBV28 and TRBJ1-4): DVKVTQSSRYLVKRTGEKVFLECVQDMDHENMFWYRQDPGLGLRLIYFSYDVKMKEKGDIPEGYSVSREKKERFSLILESASTNQTSMYLCANRLERSYEKLFFGSGTQLSVL.

About this clonotype itself: Because it lacks the conserved phenylalanine or tryptophan at the end, this CDR3 is likely a read error. The chain links TRBV10-3 to TRBJ2-3; 10 nucleotides line up with TRBD1. CDR3 length equals 17 residues. CDR1 ENHRY and CDR2 SYGVKD come from the germline V gene. CDR3 sequence (DNA): TGTGCCATCAGTGATTCAGGGGGACAGGGGAGCATAGATACGCAGTATTAT. Translating it yields CAISDSGGQGSIDTQYY.

In the case of this clonotype: The conserved phenylalanine or tryptophan is not found at the CDR3 terminus, so this likely reflects a read error. This sequence joins TRBV4-2 and TRBJ1-4, with D unclear. This CDR3 has 13 amino acids. Germline V lookup: CDR1 LGHNA, CDR2 YNFKEQ. The DNA of the CDR3 is TGTGCCAGCGGCCAACCCCACCGTGAAAAACTGTTTTCT. It is translated as CASGQPHREKLFS.

Worth noting for this clonotype: This likely comes from a read error, as the CDR3 has no conserved phenylalanine or tryptophan at its end. The rearrangement links TRBV11-3 to TRBJ2-7; no clear D. The germline CDR1 and CDR2 sequences are SGHNT and YENEEA. This CDR3 spans 14 amino acids. The DNA of the CDR3 is TGTGCCAGCAACTTAGGAGCGAGCACCTACGAGCAGTACTCT. Protein sequence: CASNLGASTYEQYS.

V gene TRBV5-1 combines with J gene TRBJ2-2, with no clear D. V dropped 9 bases and J dropped 1 base, with 16 bases sitting between them. Germline assignment: CDR1 SGHRS and CDR2 YFSETQ. This CDR3 is 15 amino acids long. This CDR3 reads CANRSPLGNTGELFF. CDR3 sequence (DNA): TGCGCCAACCGATCACCCCTAGGGAACACCGGGGAGCTGTTTTTT.

Worth noting for this clonotype: It is likely a read error: a sequence one base away is far more abundant. The V and J genes are TRBV5-1 and TRBJ2-7; D remains ambiguous. The germline V gene encodes CDR1 SGHRS and CDR2 YFSETQ. There are 12 residues in the CDR3. V dropped 1 base and J dropped 2 bases, with 4 bases sitting between them. The CDR3 nucleotides read TGCGCCAGCAGCTTGATACCCTACGAGCAGTACTTC. Its translation: CASSLIPYEQYF.

In the case of this clonotype: A junction end diverges from the germline sequence, so it may reflect a read error. This sequence joins TRBV29-1 and TRBJ2-3; D is possibly TRBD1 or TRBD2 (5 bases each). The CDR3 covers 14 residues. The germline CDR1 and CDR2 sequences are SQVTM and ANQGSEA. The CDR3 region has the DNA TGTAGCGCCGCGGCCCAGGGCGTCACAAGTACGCAGTATTTT. As protein: CSAAAQGVTSTQYF.

Turning to this clonotype: Likely a read error: the CDR3 ends without its conserved phenylalanine or tryptophan. The chain carries TRBV11-1 and TRBJ1-6, with D possibly matching TRBD1 (5 bases). CDR3 size: 13 residues. Per the germline V gene, CDR1 is SGHAT and CDR2 is FQDESV (reference sequence). CDR3 sequence reads: CANSWTLVSPLHY. The CDR3 DNA follows: TGTGCCAACAGCTGGACACTGGTTTCACCCCTCCACTAT.

As regards this clonotype: Its ends do not fully match the called genes, so a read error is possible. The chain has TRBV4-1 and TRBJ2-5; unclear D gene. Germline CDR1 and CDR2: MGHRA and YSYEKL. This CDR3 has 13 amino acids. CDR3: CASSQDDTETLYF. DNA for the CDR3: TGCGCCAGCAGCCAAGACGACACAGAGACCCTGTATTTC.

The chain links TRBV6-1 to TRBJ1-5; no clear D. CDR3 length: 15 amino acids. V lost 8 bases and J 1 base, leaving 15 bases between the germline ends. Germline CDR1 is MNHNS and CDR2 is SASEGT. In DNA form, the CDR3 reads TGTGCCAGCTGTGCATCTATAGGGAGCAATCAGCCCCAGCATTTT. Translation gives CASCASIGSNQPQHF.

Comment on this clonotype: An end of the junction does not agree with germline; a read error may underlie this. The chain recombines TRBV29-1 with TRBJ2-2, with TRBD2 matching 10 bases. Germline CDR1 is SQVTM and CDR2 is ANQGSEA. The CDR3 runs 15 residues. CDR3 nucleotide sequence: TGCAGTATTGGGACTAGCGTGGCGAACACCGGGGAGCCGTTTTTT. This sequence encodes CSIGTSVANTGEPFF.

This clonotype was counted many times. The chain is built from TRBV5-6 and TRBJ2-5; 11 nucleotides match TRBD2. This CDR3 contains 15 residues. Per germline, CDR1 SGHDT and CDR2 YYEEEE. J gave up 4 bases and V 2 bases, and 4 bases lay outside the gene matches. CDR3 DNA sequence: TGTGCCAGCAGCTTAGTAGCGGGAGGGCGAGAGACCCAGTACTTC. Its protein is CASSLVAGGRETQYF. Combining the CDR3 with reference TRBV5-6 and TRBJ2-5 gives the whole variable domain DAGVTQSPTHLIKTRGQQVTLRCSPKSGHDTVSWYQQALGQGPQFIFQYYEEEERQRGNFPDRFSGHQFPNYSSELNVNALLLGDSALYLCASSLVAGGRETQYFGPGTRLLVL.

Turning to this clonotype: A junction boundary mismatches the germline segment, possibly from a read error. V gene TRBV6-2 or TRBV6-3 combines with J gene TRBJ2-3, with a weak D call TRBD2 (5 bases). Germline-derived CDR1 and CDR2 are MNHEY and SVGEGT. The CDR3 runs to 12 residues. The CDR3 region is CSSSLLAGTQYF. CDR3 bases: TGTTCCAGCAGTCTTCTAGCAGGTACGCAGTATTTT.

The chain carries TRBV11-2 and TRBJ2-7; weak D call: TRBD1 (5 bases). This CDR3 has 13 amino acids. V was pared by 7 bases and J by 3 bases, with 13 bases between. CDR1 and CDR2 (germline): SGHAT, FQNNGV. The CDR3 DNA follows: TGTGCCAGCAACTCTAACAGGAACTACGAGCAGTACGTC. Translation: CASNSNRNYEQYV.

On this clonotype itself: A much larger clone differs from this one at a single base, so this may be a read error. The rearrangement joins TRBV28 to TRBJ1-4; TRBD1 is a possible D gene (5 bases). The germline CDR1 and CDR2 sequences are MDHEN and SYDVKM. The V end was cut by 5 bases, the J end by 6 bases, with 16 bases between. This CDR3 has 15 residues. The CDR3 loop reads CASSPPGGSYEKLFF. The DNA of the CDR3 is TGTGCCAGCAGTCCACCGGGGGGTTCTTATGAAAAACTGTTTTTT.

With respect to this clonotype: A read error may account for a junction end that differs from germline. V and J are TRBV6-1 and TRBJ2-1; possibly TRBD2 for D (5 bases). There are 15 residues in the CDR3. Germline lookup yields CDR1 MNHNS and CDR2 SASEGT. The CDR3 reads CASRLVTTPFSEQLF. DNA for the CDR3: TGTGCCAGCAGGCTAGTGACTACGCCTTTCAGTGAGCAGTTATTC.

This clonotype was seen ten or more times. The J gene is TRBJ2-7, the V gene TRBV5-1, with 7 bases aligning to TRBD2. Trimming cost V 4 bases and J 6 bases; bases outside gene matches: 13. The CDR3 extends over 15 amino acids. CDR1 and CDR2 from the germline V gene are SGHRS and YFSETQ. The CDR3 region is CASSRGGGDQIEQYF. In DNA form, the CDR3 reads TGCGCCAGCAGCCGTGGGGGAGGGGACCAGATCGAGCAGTACTTC.

A note on this clonotype: This is likely a read error, given that the CDR3 carries no conserved phenylalanine or tryptophan at its end. The chain recombines TRBV4-1 with TRBJ2-1; no reliable D call. This CDR3 has 17 amino acids. Germline CDR1 and CDR2: MGHRA and YSYEKL. The V and J ends lost 0 bases and 9 bases respectively, with 21 bases between them. CDR3 protein: CASSQDKARNPSREQFL. In nucleotides, the CDR3 is TGCGCCAGCAGCCAAGATAAAGCCAGGAACCCCTCTCGTGAGCAGTTCTTA.

A note on this clonotype: The conserved phenylalanine or tryptophan is not found at the CDR3 terminus, so this likely reflects a read error. The chain employs TRBV29-1 and TRBJ2-1, with 7 bases matching TRBD2. The CDR3 totals 13 residues. Losses at the gene ends were 3 bases for V and 3 bases for J; bases not matched to a gene: 2. CDR1 is SQVTM, CDR2 ANQGSEA, per germline. CDR3 nucleotide sequence: TGCAGCGTTGAGCTAGCGGACTACAATGAGCAGTTCATC. It is translated as CSVELADYNEQFI.

The chain carries TRBV29-1 and TRBJ2-2; 8 bases match TRBD1. CDR3 length equals 14 residues. The germline V gene has CDR1 SQVTM and CDR2 ANQGSEA. Trimming removed 7 bases from V and 2 bases from J; junction bases left unmatched: 6. CDR3 sequence reads: CSDWTGPNTGELFF. The CDR3 coding sequence is TGCAGCGATTGGACAGGGCCAAACACCGGGGAGCTGTTTTTT.

Note on this clonotype: The conserved phenylalanine or tryptophan is not found at the CDR3 terminus, so this likely reflects a read error. This chain links TRBV11-2 with TRBJ2-1; 9 bases line up with TRBD2. The CDR3 contains 17 residues. After removal of 0 bases from V and 2 bases from J, the junction contained 5 bases not matched to a gene. Germline V gene data show CDR1 as SGHAT and CDR2 as FQNNGV. The CDR3, as DNA: TGTGCCAGCAGCTTAGATCGGCGCGGGAGGGCCTACAATGAGCAGTTCTTA. This translates into CASSLDRRGRAYNEQFL.

As for this clonotype: The CDR3 ends on some other residue instead of the conserved phenylalanine or tryptophan, so this is likely a read error. The DNA is omitted, as the CDR3 cannot be located on it reliably, and the CDR3 follows TCRdb's listing. This chain connects TRBV7-8 to TRBJ2-1. The CDR3 is made up of 16 amino acids, end residues included. Per germline, CDR1 SGHVS and CDR2 FQNEAQ. The CDR3: CASSLASGSSFGEQFI.

Turning to this clonotype: One end of the junction fails to match germline, which may point to a read error. The CDR3 here is CASSSRKVMEIQYF. The CDR3 DNA reads as TGTGCCAGCAGTTCACGGAAAGTTATGGAGATCCAGTACTTC. The rearrangement links TRBV6-2 or TRBV6-3 to TRBJ2-5, with D unresolved. Germline assignment: CDR1 MNHEY and CDR2 SVGEGT. This CDR3 region has 14 residues.

This clonotype appeared a single time. This chain joins TRBV9 and TRBJ1-1; D might be TRBD1 (6 bases). Trimming removed 8 bases from V and 0 bases from J, with 23 bases in between. There are 17 residues in the CDR3. Germline V gene lookup returns CDR1 SGDLS and CDR2 YYNGEE. CDR3 coding DNA: TGTGCCAGAAGCCCAGGCAGGGGAAGGGGTGTGAACACTGAAGCTTTCTTT. Its protein is CARSPGRGRGVNTEAFF.